Sequencing of this T cell receptor beta chain was carried out in a study of T cell repertoires in cytomegalovirus infection. Overall study: Recently identified HLA-C-restricted and well-studied HLA-B-restricted CMV epitopes were used. Public TCR beta signatures marked donors with CMV infection and the matching HLA. Whole-study results and caveats: Dominant in the ex vivo response were TCR beta clonotypes restricted by HLA-C and specific for CMV.

As regards this clonotype: As yet, its antigen is unknown.

The CDR3 has 14 residues. With 4 bases clipped from V and 3 bases from J, the junction kept 5 bases outside the gene matches. TCRdb independently ran MiXCR on the reads; one entry per CDR3 protein. The sample has 250,000 to 400,000 distinct CDR3 sequences; around 25% are singletons. The chain has TRBV12-3 or TRBV12-4 and TRBJ2-7; 8 bases agree with TRBD1. The sequence derives from a human donor in good health (CMV status not recorded). Some clones in this sample may be carry-over from other donors' samples. This specimen was cultured PBMCs, taken from culture after CMV antigen stimulation. CDR3 sequence reads: CASSSDRAVYEQYV. The CDR3 region has the DNA TGTGCCAGCAGTTCGGACAGGGCCGTCTACGAGCAGTACGTC.